This entry lists 29 T cell receptor beta chains sequenced from one sample in a study of cytomegalovirus exposure and HLA in healthy donors. Generated by immunoSEQ multiplex PCR, the TCRdb table keeps only in-frame clones and is missing some. The table shows around 400,000 clones, with roughly 85% occurring only once. Source material: PBMCs. These receptors came from a woman aged 18-30 years in good health and CMV-seronegative.

V gene TRBV5-1 combines with J gene TRBJ1-3; D is uncertain. The CDR3 runs 18 residues. The V end was cut by 5 bases, the J end by 0 bases, with 21 bases between. Germline V gene data show CDR1 as SGHRS and CDR2 as YFSETQ. In nucleotides, the CDR3 is TGCGCCAGCAGGAGAGGGTACAGAGAGAGAAACTCTGGAAACACCATATATTTT. Translation gives CASRRGYRERNSGNTIYF.

This chain connects TRBV25-1 to TRBJ1-3, with D possibly TRBD1 on 5 matching bases. V lost 1 base and J lost 4, with 11 bases in between. The V gene's germline CDR1 is MGHDK and CDR2 SYGVNS. This CDR3 has 15 amino acids. The CDR3 reads CASSESRDSGNTIYF. CDR3 DNA sequence: TGTGCCAGCAGTGAATCAAGGGACTCGGGAAACACCATATATTTT. The full variable domain, completed using reference TRBV25-1 and TRBJ1-3, is EADIYQTPRYLVIGTGKKITLECSQTMGHDKMYWYQQDPGMELHLIHYSYGVNSTEKGDLSSESTVSRIRTEHFPLTLESARPSHTSQYLCASSESRDSGNTIYFGEGSWLTVV.

This chain uses TRBV11-2 with TRBJ1-6; no clear D. This CDR3 spans 15 amino acids. Trimming stripped 3 bases from V and 0 bases from J, with 6 bases between. CDR1 is SGHAT and CDR2 is FQNNGV in the germline V gene. In DNA, the CDR3 is TGTGCCAGCAGCTTGGCGGGCTCCTATAATTCACCCCTCCACTTT. Encoded protein: CASSLAGSYNSPLHF.

This chain uses TRBV5-6 with TRBJ1-2; D call uncertain. This CDR3 comprises 13 residues. V lost 4 bases, J lost 8 bases, and 15 bases lay in between. Germline CDR1 reads SGHDT; CDR2 reads YYEEEE. The CDR3 region is CASSAERVGGYTF. For the CDR3, the DNA is TGTGCCAGCAGCGCCGAGAGGGTAGGAGGCTACACCTTC.

There are a few counts of this clone. The CDR3 is CASSPKATGTSGGEAGELFF. The CDR3 DNA follows: TGTGCCAGCAGCCCTAAAGCCACCGGGACTAGCGGGGGGGAAGCCGGGGAGCTGTTTTTT. The J gene is TRBJ2-2, the V gene TRBV4-2, with 16 positions matching TRBD2. There are 20 residues in the CDR3. V shed 4 bases, J shed 6 bases, and the junction held 14 bases outside the gene matches. Germline CDR1 LGHNA, CDR2 YNFKEQ.

The V gene is TRBV10-2, the J gene TRBJ2-7; TRBD2 agrees at 7 bases. CDR1 and CDR2 (germline): WSHSY, SAAADI. The CDR3 contains 14 residues. Trimming took 7 bases from V and 6 from J; bases not matched to a gene: 12. Written as DNA, the CDR3 is TGCGCCAGCAACGCCGGGGGGTTGTCTGGCGAGCAGTACTTC. Protein: CASNAGGLSGEQYF.

The CDR3 nucleotides are TGTGCCAGTAGTACCCCAGGGGGTGAGCAGTACTTC. Its protein product is CASSTPGGEQYF. The chain recombines TRBV19 with TRBJ2-7, with 7 bases fitting TRBD1. This CDR3 spans 12 amino acids. J lost 7 bases, V lost 4 bases, and 4 bases had no gene match. CDR1 and CDR2 from the germline V gene are LNHDA and SQIVND (reference sequence).

This clone was detected only once. The chain links TRBV4-1 to TRBJ1-2; 7 bases are shared with TRBD1. The length of the CDR3 is 16 residues. V lost 1 base, J lost 4 bases, and 9 bases stayed unmatched. Germline V gene lookup returns CDR1 MGHRA and CDR2 YSYEKL. CDR3 sequence (DNA): TGCGCCAGCAGCCAAGCACAGGGGAAGATGGCCTATGGCTACACCTTC. It yields the protein CASSQAQGKMAYGYTF.

V and J are TRBV29-1 and TRBJ1-4, with 10 nucleotides matching TRBD1. The V segment lost 6 bases and the J segment 2 bases; nucleotides outside the gene matches: 12. The length of the CDR3 is 17 residues. Looked up from germline, CDR1 is SQVTM and CDR2 is ANQGSEA. The CDR3 region is CSVRPGTGAGTNEKLFF. In DNA form, the CDR3 reads TGCAGCGTCCGCCCCGGGACAGGGGCGGGTACTAATGAAAAACTGTTTTTT.

V usage is TRBV11-2 and J usage is TRBJ2-1; 8 bases line up with TRBD2. V was clipped by 5 bases and J by 6 bases; unmatched bases: 12. The CDR3 is 16 residues long. Per the germline V gene, CDR1 is SGHAT and CDR2 is FQNNGV. The CDR3 bases are TGTGCCAGCAGCCCTTATACGGGGGGGCTTACCAATGAGCAGTTCTTC. It specifies CASSPYTGGLTNEQFF.

The CDR3 spells CASSLGEVAGGRTQYF. As DNA, the CDR3 is TGTGCCAGCAGCTTAGGGGAGGTAGCGGGGGGAAGGACCCAGTACTTC. The chain couples TRBV7-8 to TRBJ2-5, with 10 positions matching TRBD2. The germline V gene encodes CDR1 SGHVS and CDR2 FQNEAQ. Trimming removed 1 base from V and 7 bases from J; junction bases left unmatched: 9. CDR3 length: 16 amino acids.

The chain links TRBV7-3 to TRBJ2-1, with TRBD2 identical over 8 bases. The V gene's germline CDR1 is SGHTA and CDR2 FQGTGA. Unmatched junction bases numbered 11, after V lost 4 bases and J lost 9 bases. The CDR3 covers 15 residues. For the CDR3, the DNA is TGTGCCAGCAGCTCGGGACTAGGATTGAGCAGTGAGCAGTTCTTC. It translates to CASSSGLGLSSEQFF. The full variable domain, completed using reference TRBV7-3 and TRBJ2-1, is GAGVSQTPSNKVTEKGKYVELRCDPISGHTALYWYRQSLGQGPEFLIYFQGTGAADDSGLPNDRFFAVRPEGSVSTLKIQRTERGDSAVYLCASSSGLGLSSEQFFGPGTRLTVL.

This chain uses TRBV5-1 with TRBJ1-1, with D maybe TRBD1 (5 bases). In germline, CDR1 is SGHRS, CDR2 YFSETQ. V lost 1 base and J 6 bases, leaving 19 bases between the germline ends. The CDR3 contains 16 residues. As DNA, the CDR3 is TGCGCCAGCAGCTTGTCGCCGGGGGGGTTTTCGCCTGAAGCTTTCTTT. As protein: CASSLSPGGFSPEAFF.

The CDR3 spells CASSPRYLRDRGRSTEAFF. The CDR3 nucleotides read TGTGCCAGCAGCCCCAGATACCTCCGGGACAGGGGGCGAAGCACTGAAGCTTTCTTT. The chain combines TRBV7-6 with TRBJ1-1, with 12 bases lining up with TRBD1. J was trimmed by 4 bases and V by 5 bases; bases with no gene match: 17. This CDR3 spans 19 amino acids. Germline lookup yields CDR1 SGHVS and CDR2 FNYEAQ.

V and J are TRBV6-4 and TRBJ2-7; 7 nucleotides align to TRBD1. Germline V gene data show CDR1 as MRHNA and CDR2 as SNTAGT. The CDR3 totals 15 residues. The junction had 7 bases not matched to a gene; V was cut back by 3 bases and J by 2 bases. In DNA, the CDR3 is TGTGCCAGCAGTGAATTCGCCGGGACAGCCTACGAGCAGTACTTC. Translating gives CASSEFAGTAYEQYF.

The gene calls are TRBV4-2 and TRBJ2-7; 7 nucleotides line up with TRBD2. This CDR3 is built from 15 residues. The V and J ends lost 1 base and 3 bases, in that order; junction bases with no gene match: 6. The germline V gene has CDR1 LGHNA and CDR2 YNFKEQ. The CDR3 region is CASSQGGSSGYEQYF. The CDR3 region has the DNA TGTGCCAGCAGCCAAGGGGGGTCTAGCGGCTACGAGCAGTACTTC.

The genes are TRBV27 and TRBJ1-4, with 7 positions matching TRBD1. From germline, CDR1 is MNHEY and CDR2 SMNVEV (reference sequence). V lost 0 bases to trimming and J lost 7 bases; unmatched junction nucleotides: 11. The CDR3 runs 17 residues. The CDR3 DNA sequence: TGTGCCAGCAGTTTATCGGCTCCGCGACAGGGTGCTGAAAAACTGTTTTTT. It encodes CASSLSAPRQGAEKLFF. Variable domain in full (rest from reference TRBV27 and TRBJ1-4): EAQVTQNPRYLITVTGKKLTVTCSQNMNHEYMSWYRQDPGLGLRQIYYSMNVEVTDKGDVPEGYKVSRKEKRNFPLILESPSPNQTSLYFCASSLSAPRQGAEKLFFGSGTQLSVL.

The chain uses TRBV27 and TRBJ2-3; 7 bases line up with TRBD2. This CDR3 region has 13 residues. CDR1 and CDR2 (germline): MNHEY, SMNVEV (reference sequence). V lost 5 bases, J lost 4 bases, and 3 bases stayed unmatched. The CDR3 loop reads CASSQRGADTQYF. The CDR3 DNA follows: TGTGCCAGCAGTCAGCGGGGTGCAGATACGCAGTATTTT.

This clone appeared once. The chain couples TRBV20-1 to TRBJ1-4; TRBD1 agrees at 7 bases. This CDR3 has 11 amino acids. CDR1 is DFQATT and CDR2 is SNEGSKA in the germline V gene (reference sequence). J lost 8 bases, V lost 5 bases, and 2 bases had no gene match. DNA for the CDR3: TGCAGTGCTCCCAGGGGGGAAAAACTGTTTTTT. It specifies CSAPRGEKLFF.

The genes are TRBV19 and TRBJ1-2; D possibly corresponds to TRBD1 (6 bases). V lost 4 bases and J 3 bases, leaving 9 bases between the germline ends. The V gene's germline CDR1 is LNHDA and CDR2 SQIVND (reference sequence). This CDR3 has 13 residues. CDR3 region: CASSRGQYYGYTF. The CDR3 region has the DNA TGTGCCAGTAGTAGGGGGCAATACTATGGCTACACCTTC.

The rearrangement links TRBV4-1 to TRBJ1-2, with 9 nucleotides matching TRBD1. The length of the CDR3 is 17 residues. Germline V gene data show CDR1 as MGHRA and CDR2 as YSYEKL. J lost 4 bases, V lost 0 bases, and 9 bases had no gene match. CDR3 loop: CASSQDTGQGILYGYTF. CDR3 DNA: TGCGCCAGCAGCCAAGATACAGGACAGGGGATACTCTATGGCTACACCTTC.

The V gene is TRBV27, the J gene TRBJ1-1; tentatively, D is TRBD1 (5 bases). CDR1 and CDR2 from the germline V gene are MNHEY and SMNVEV (reference sequence). This CDR3 is 13 amino acids long. Trimming shortened V by 5 bases and J by 7 bases, and 14 bases separated the two germline ends. In DNA, the CDR3 is TGTGCCAGCAGTCCCGCGCTCGGGGGTGAAGCTTTCTTT. Amino acids: CASSPALGGEAFF.

The genes are TRBV7-9 and TRBJ1-4, with a weak D call TRBD1 (6 bases). The CDR3 is made up of 13 amino acids. Trimming left V 8 bases short and J 6 bases short, with 13 bases between. Germline CDR1 is SEHNR and CDR2 is FQNEAQ (reference sequence). The CDR3 nucleotides read TGTGCCAGCTCAGACAGGACCGATGAAAAACTGTTTTTT. Amino acids: CASSDRTDEKLFF.

The rearrangement links TRBV9 to TRBJ1-6; TRBD1 aligns across 7 bases. CDR1 and CDR2 from the germline V gene are SGDLS and YYNGEE. V shed 4 bases and J 6 bases; nucleotides not matched to a gene: 10. This CDR3 is built from 16 residues. The CDR3 is CASSTSWGQFNSPLHF. The CDR3 coding sequence is TGTGCCAGCAGCACCTCCTGGGGACAGTTTAATTCACCCCTCCACTTT. The full variable domain, rest sourced from reference TRBV9 and TRBJ1-6, is DSGVTQTPKHLITATGQRVTLRCSPRSGDLSVYWYQQSLDQGLQFLIQYYNGEERAKGNILERFSAQQFPDLHSELNLSSLELGDSALYFCASSTSWGQFNSPLHFGNGTRLTVT.

Points on this clone: Different DNA sequences within this sample yield the same CDR3. The chain recombines TRBV29-1 with TRBJ1-1; D is ambiguous. Trimming left V 3 bases short and J 0 bases short, with 8 bases between. The CDR3 extends over 13 amino acids. Germline V gives CDR1 SQVTM, CDR2 ANQGSEA. CDR3 nucleotide sequence: TGCAGCGTTGAGAGAGGGCTGAACACTGAAGCTTTCTTT. It yields the protein CSVERGLNTEAFF.

The chain uses TRBV5-6 and TRBJ1-4, with 7 bases aligning to TRBD1. Germline trimming cut 4 bases from V and 7 bases from J; bases unmatched to any gene: 10. The CDR3 length is 15 residues. The V gene's germline CDR1 is SGHDT and CDR2 YYEEEE. In DNA form, the CDR3 reads TGTGCCAGCAGCAGAACAGGGGTTGTGAGTGAAAAACTGTTTTTT. It is translated as CASSRTGVVSEKLFF.

The J gene is TRBJ2-2, the V gene TRBV29-1; 8 bases line up with TRBD2. Germline values: CDR1 SQVTM, CDR2 ANQGSEA. Trimming cost V 3 bases and J 8 bases; bases outside gene matches: 2. This CDR3 region has 12 residues. CDR3 in amino acids: CSVELAGGELFF. The CDR3 bases are TGCAGCGTTGAGTTAGCGGGAGGGGAGCTGTTTTTT.

The genes are TRBV30 and TRBJ1-2; 10 positions agree with TRBD1. Trimming removed 2 bases from V and 9 bases from J; junction bases left unmatched: 3. The CDR3 is made up of 12 amino acids. CDR1 is GTSNPN and CDR2 is SVGIG in the germline V gene (reference sequence). In DNA form, the CDR3 reads TGTGCCTGGAGTCTGGGACAGGGGCGCTACACCTTC. Residues: CAWSLGQGRYTF.

The V and J genes are TRBV4-2 and TRBJ1-3; 10 positions match TRBD1. CDR3 length: 18 amino acids. In germline, CDR1 is LGHNA, CDR2 YNFKEQ. The ends lost 5 bases at V and 0 bases at J; junction bases unmatched: 10. The CDR3 bases are TGTGCCAGCAGCGTGACAGGGGGCCGTCCCTACTCTGGAAACACCATATATTTT. This sequence encodes CASSVTGGRPYSGNTIYF.